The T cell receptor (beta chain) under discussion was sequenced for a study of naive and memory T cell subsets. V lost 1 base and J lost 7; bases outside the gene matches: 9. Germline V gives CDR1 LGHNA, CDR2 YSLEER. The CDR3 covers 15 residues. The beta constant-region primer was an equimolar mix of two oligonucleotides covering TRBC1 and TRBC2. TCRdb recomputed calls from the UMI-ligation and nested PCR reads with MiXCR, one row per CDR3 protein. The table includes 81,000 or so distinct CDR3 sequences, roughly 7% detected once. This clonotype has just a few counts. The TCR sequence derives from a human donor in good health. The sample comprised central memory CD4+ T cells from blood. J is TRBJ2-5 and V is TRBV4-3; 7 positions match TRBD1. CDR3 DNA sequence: TGCGCCAGCAGCCAAGTACAGGGGTTGGTAGGGACCCAGTACTTC. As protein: CASSQVQGLVGTQYF.